What follows describes a single T cell receptor (beta chain). Its antigen is currently unknown. The data belong to a study of Tregs in tolerant kidney transplant recipients. Points from the study as a whole: Findings come from small patient numbers and require larger validation. Changing PCR primers prevented nucleotide comparison between some patients' samples.

Some clones are missing from TCRdb's copy, which holds only in-frame ones; the method was immunoSEQ multiplex PCR. The sample lists 74,000 or so clones, around 90% seen once, with 1.6% in the top ten. Recipients received nonmyeloablative bone marrow transplants from related graft donors, with transient mixed chimerism. The CDR3 runs to 17 residues. Trimming shortened V by 0 bases and J by 2 bases, and 16 bases separated the two germline ends. Germline V gene sequence: CDR1 SGHDT, CDR2 YYEEEE. V gene TRBV5-6 combines with J gene TRBJ2-3; D is ambiguous. This clonotype was obtained from a human patient who received a combined kidney and bone marrow transplant. Some T cells here may be from the graft donor. The input for sequencing was CD4+ T cells from blood (PBMCs), taken 24 months after the transplant. In DNA form, the CDR3 reads TGTGCCAGCAGCTTGGTTAAGTTAGCCTATCCCACAGATACGCAGTATTTT. It is translated as CASSLVKLAYPTDTQYF.